These 6 T cell receptor beta chains share one sample of origin, sequenced in a study of T cells in Graves' hyperthyroidism and ophthalmopathy. Amplification of TCR beta CDR3 regions was performed using RNA transcripts as template. The HTBI primer set was used in a first-round RT-PCR of the TCR CDR3. TCRdb redid the calling of the multiplex PCR reads with MiXCR, one entry per CDR3 protein. Among around 400,000 distinct CDR3 sequences, about a sixth were seen once, and the ten largest hold around 30%. Sequenced sample: blood. Receptor source: a young woman with Graves' hyperthyroidism that later progressed to Graves' ophthalmopathy.

This clonotype came up many times. This chain connects TRBV3-1 to TRBJ2-3; 14 bases line up with TRBD2. With V trimmed by 6 bases and J by 6 bases, 5 bases remained unmatched. This CDR3 is 15 amino acids long. CDR1 LGHDT and CDR2 YNNKEL come from the germline V gene (reference sequence). In DNA, the CDR3 is TGTGCCAGCAGGGGGACTAGCGGGAGTTCGGATACGCAGTATTTT. It translates to CASRGTSGSSDTQYF.

This clonotype has ten or more counts. The chain recombines TRBV24-1 with TRBJ2-3; possible D gene TRBD2, 5 bases. The germline V gene has CDR1 KGHDR and CDR2 SFDVKD. The CDR3 sequence is 17 residues long. V shed 0 bases and J shed 2 bases, with 14 bases lying between them. CDR3: CATSDLSGVGFTDTQYF. CDR3 nucleotide sequence: TGTGCCACCAGTGATTTGTCCGGGGTCGGCTTCACAGATACGCAGTATTTT.

This clonotype was picked up a small number of times. The rearrangement uses TRBV6-1 and TRBJ2-7; 8 bases align to TRBD2. The V gene end was trimmed by 1 base and the J gene end by 0 bases; junction bases not matched to a gene: 8. In germline, CDR1 is MNHNS, CDR2 SASEGT. CDR3 length equals 17 residues. In DNA, the CDR3 is TGTGCCAGCAGTGAAGGGGGTCTAGCGGGTCCCTCCTACGAGCAGTACTTC. It codes for CASSEGGLAGPSYEQYF.

The chain is built from TRBV24-1 and TRBJ2-1; a weak D match, TRBD1 (6 bases). V lost 2 bases and J 2 bases, leaving 12 bases between the germline ends. The CDR3 runs 16 residues. Germline CDR1 KGHDR, CDR2 SFDVKD. CDR3: CATSDYQGITYNEQFF. CDR3 DNA: TGTGCCACCAGTGATTATCAGGGGATCACCTACAATGAGCAGTTCTTC.

V usage is TRBV15 and J usage is TRBJ2-3; 8 bases match TRBD1. Losses at the gene ends were 0 bases for V and 13 bases for J; bases not matched to a gene: 3. CDR1 LNHNV and CDR2 YYDKDF come from the germline V gene (reference sequence). The CDR3 has 12 amino acids. The CDR3: CATSRDVGQEYF. The DNA of the CDR3 is TGTGCCACCAGCAGAGATGTGGGACAGGAGTATTTT.

This clonotype showed up many times. The chain uses TRBV28 and TRBJ2-7; TRBD1 matches at 7 bases. V lost 6 bases, J lost 3 bases, and 11 bases stayed unmatched. This CDR3 is 15 amino acids long. Per germline, CDR1 MDHEN and CDR2 SYDVKM. CDR3 residues: CASSHRQGGYYEQYF. CDR3 nucleotide sequence: TGTGCCAGCAGCCATAGACAGGGCGGATACTACGAGCAGTACTTC.